Listed here are 16 T cell receptor beta chains from one sample, sequenced in a study of blood T cell repertoires in COVID-19. Only in-frame clones appear in the TCRdb table, and some are missing; sequencing was by immunoSEQ multiplex PCR. The sample lists 250,000 to 300,000 clones; roughly 85% were seen once. Sequencing input: PBMCs or T cells enriched from blood (not recorded which). These receptors came from a man in his forties who had been exposed to COVID-19.

This chain links TRBV29-1 with TRBJ1-1; TRBD1 matches 8 bases. Germline trimming cut 1 base from V and 8 bases from J; bases unmatched to any gene: 9. CDR1 and CDR2 from the germline V gene are SQVTM and ANQGSEA. The CDR3 extends over 14 amino acids. DNA of the CDR3: TGCAGCGTTGAAGCGGCACAGGGGGTGGGAGAAGCTTTCTTT. Its protein product is CSVEAAQGVGEAFF. The complete variable domain, with remaining parts taken from reference TRBV29-1 and TRBJ1-1, reads SAVISQKPSRDICQRGTSLTIQCQVDSQVTMMFWYRQQPGQSLTLIATANQGSEATYESGFVIDKFPISRPNLTFSTLTVSNMSPEDSSIYLCSVEAAQGVGEAFFGQGTRLTVV.

Regarding this clone: At one end, the junction sequence differs from germline, possibly due to a read error. This sequence joins TRBV30 and TRBJ2-5; 9 positions agree with TRBD2. Germline CDR1 reads GTSNPN; CDR2 reads SVGIG (reference sequence). The CDR3 is made up of 13 amino acids. DNA of the CDR3: TGTGCCTGGATGGGACTAGCCCAAAAGACCCAGTACTTC. Amino acid sequence: CAWMGLAQKTQYF.

V gene TRBV19 combines with J gene TRBJ1-6; no firm D call. Germline loops: CDR1 LNHDA, CDR2 SQIVND (reference sequence). The germline V and J ends were trimmed by 10 bases and 11 bases, with 18 bases remaining between them. CDR3 length equals 13 residues. The CDR3 spells CATKEAAGAPLHF. The CDR3 coding sequence is TGTGCCACCAAAGAGGCCGCCGGAGCACCCCTCCACTTT.

This rearrangement joins TRBV29-1 to TRBJ1-1, with D possibly being TRBD1 (5 bases). CDR1 and CDR2 (germline): SQVTM, ANQGSEA. The CDR3 is 13 residues long. Trimming cost V 6 bases and J 1 base, with 12 bases left between them. The CDR3 DNA is TGCAGCGTCGTTGACAGCCAGAACACTGAAGCTTTCTTT. Amino acids: CSVVDSQNTEAFF.

The CDR3: CAPSGSWAQPQHF. CDR3 sequence (DNA): TGTGCCCCCTCCGGAAGTTGGGCTCAGCCCCAGCATTTT. The chain has TRBV24-1 and TRBJ1-5; D not resolved. Germline CDR1 reads KGHDR; CDR2 reads SFDVKD. V gave up 12 bases and J gave up 6 bases, with 17 bases separating them. This CDR3 is 13 amino acids long.

This clone was counted only a few times. As DNA, the CDR3 is TGTGCCAGCAGCTTAGATTTAGCGGGAGTAAAGCAGTTCTTC. Translated: CASSLDLAGVKQFF. The chain couples TRBV7-9 to TRBJ2-1; 9 bases fit TRBD2. The CDR3 covers 14 residues. The V gene end was trimmed by 1 base and the J gene end by 11 bases; junction bases not matched to a gene: 6. In germline, CDR1 is SEHNR, CDR2 FQNEAQ (reference sequence).

This clone was seen a few times. The V gene is TRBV15, the J gene TRBJ2-7; the match to TRBD1 covers 7 bases. The trim removed 0 bases at V and 7 bases at J, leaving 6 bases unmatched. The CDR3 is made up of 14 amino acids. CDR1 and CDR2 (germline): LNHNV, YYDKDF (reference sequence). CDR3 residues: CATSRDNGDSEQYF. The CDR3 DNA sequence: TGTGCCACCAGCAGAGACAACGGGGACAGTGAGCAGTACTTC.

This chain joins TRBV19 and TRBJ1-4; the D gene is possibly TRBD1 (5 bases). Germline loops: CDR1 LNHDA, CDR2 SQIVND (reference sequence). The V gene lost 6 bases and the J gene lost 0 bases, with 11 bases spanning the gap. The CDR3 is 15 amino acids. In DNA form, the CDR3 reads TGTGCCAGTAGGCAAGACAGAGCAACTAATGAAAAACTGTTTTTT. This sequence encodes CASRQDRATNEKLFF.

This chain uses TRBV5-1 with TRBJ1-2, with 10 nucleotides matching TRBD1. Germline loops: CDR1 SGHRS, CDR2 YFSETQ. This CDR3 region has 13 residues. Trimming cost V 4 bases and J 6 bases; bases outside gene matches: 3. The CDR3 DNA reads TGCGCCAGCAGCACCGGGACAGGGGATGGCTACACCTTC. It specifies CASSTGTGDGYTF.

The V and J genes are TRBV4-1 and TRBJ1-1; D perhaps matches TRBD1 (5 bases). Deletions cut 0 bases from V and 0 bases from J, with 8 bases between. The CDR3 has 15 residues. Looked up from germline, CDR1 is MGHRA and CDR2 is YSYEKL. Written as DNA, the CDR3 is TGCGCCAGCAGCCAAGAGGGGCAGGTGAACACTGAAGCTTTCTTT. Translated: CASSQEGQVNTEAFF.

The chain joins TRBV11-1 to TRBJ2-5; the D gene is possibly TRBD2 (5 bases). From germline, CDR1 is SGHAT and CDR2 FQDESV (reference sequence). The CDR3 length is 15 residues. V lost 4 bases and J 1 base, leaving 13 bases between the germline ends. Here the CDR3 DNA reads TGTGCCAGCAGCTCGGTGGCGGGTACCCAAGAGACCCAGTACTTC. Amino acids: CASSSVAGTQETQYF.

This clone was recorded once. The chain is built from TRBV10-1 and TRBJ2-2; 7 bases map to TRBD1. With 4 bases clipped from V and 5 bases from J, the junction kept 7 bases outside the gene matches. Germline loops: CDR1 WNHNN, CDR2 SYGVQD (reference sequence). CDR3 length: 15 amino acids. The CDR3 here is CASSGIATGTGELFF. CDR3 coding DNA: TGCGCCAGCAGTGGGATCGCGACAGGGACCGGGGAGCTGTTTTTT.

This chain links TRBV20-1 with TRBJ2-2; D perhaps matches TRBD2 (5 bases). In germline, CDR1 is DFQATT, CDR2 SNEGSKA (reference sequence). This CDR3 has 16 amino acids. Trimming stripped 3 bases from V and 0 bases from J, with 14 bases between. The CDR3 spells CSASEGAPTNTGELFF. The CDR3 DNA sequence: TGCAGTGCTAGTGAGGGAGCACCGACGAACACCGGGGAGCTGTTTTTT.

V is TRBV27 and J is TRBJ2-1; TRBD2 matches 7 bases. This CDR3 contains 13 residues. V lost 6 bases and J lost 16; bases outside the gene matches: 15. Looked up from germline, CDR1 is MNHEY and CDR2 is SMNVEV (reference sequence). This chain's CDR3 is CASSNLGGRAPFF. The DNA for the CDR3 is TGTGCCAGCAGCAACCTCGGGGGGAGGGCCCCATTCTTC.

The chain employs TRBV24-1 and TRBJ1-6; a weak D match, TRBD1 (6 bases). Germline V gene data show CDR1 as KGHDR and CDR2 as SFDVKD. The V end lost 11 bases, the J end lost 0 bases, and 13 bases lay between the germline ends. The CDR3 is 15 residues long. CDR3 protein: CAIPDRSSYNSPLHF. CDR3 in DNA: TGTGCCATCCCTGACAGGAGCTCCTATAATTCACCCCTCCACTTT.

The chain couples TRBV6-5 to TRBJ1-5; the D gene is possibly TRBD1 (6 bases). Germline CDR1 MNHEY, CDR2 SVGAGI. The CDR3 sequence is 13 residues long. The V end lost 7 bases, the J end lost 5 bases, and 12 bases lay between the germline ends. This chain's CDR3 is CASKPDRDQPQHF. CDR3 coding DNA: TGTGCCAGCAAGCCGGACAGAGATCAGCCCCAGCATTTT.